A single sample is the source of the 15 T cell receptor beta chains below, sequenced in a study of molecular identifiers for immune sequencing clone quantification. TCRdb re-analysed the PCR reads in MiXCR, keeping a single row per CDR3 protein. The data hold approximately 37,000 distinct CDR3 sequences, with less than 20% observed a single time. Sequences were obtained from naive CD8+ T cells from blood, with Jurkat cell RNA spiked in. Sample subset: FACS-sorted CD8+CD4-CCR7+CD45RA+ naive T cells. The receptors derive from a human donor in good health. Some libraries in this study had Jurkat cell RNA spiked in.

This clonotype was detected ten times or more. The rearrangement uses TRBV7-9 and TRBJ2-1; 8 bases are shared with TRBD2. This CDR3 contains 16 residues. The V segment lost 0 bases and the J segment 5 bases; nucleotides outside the gene matches: 6. Germline lookup yields CDR1 SEHNR and CDR2 FQNEAQ (reference sequence). The CDR3 loop is CASSLAFSGTNNEQFF. The CDR3 nucleotides read TGTGCCAGCAGCTTAGCGTTTAGCGGGACTAACAATGAGCAGTTCTTC.

This clonotype is deemed medium-sized. J is TRBJ2-1 and V is TRBV11-2; unclear D gene. Germline V gives CDR1 SGHAT, CDR2 FQNNGV. Deletions cut 0 bases from V and 8 bases from J, with 11 bases between. The CDR3 runs 14 residues. As DNA, the CDR3 is TGTGCCAGCAGCTTAGAGCTGATCCGGGATGAGCAGTTCTTC. Translating it yields CASSLELIRDEQFF.

This clonotype was seen at least ten times. The chain joins TRBV5-4 to TRBJ2-2; the D gene is possibly TRBD2 (5 bases). The CDR3 spans 15 residues. Per germline, CDR1 SGHNT and CDR2 YYREEE (reference sequence). The V end was cut by 4 bases, the J end by 7 bases, with 17 bases between. CDR3 DNA: TGTGCCAGCAGCCCCGACGAAGCGGTCAGCGGGGAGCTGTTTTTT. This translates into CASSPDEAVSGELFF.

At least ten counts were recorded for this clonotype. This chain links TRBV11-2 with TRBJ2-5; D remains unclear. Trimming took 0 bases from V and 3 from J, leaving 8 bases between them. The CDR3 extends over 14 amino acids. Germline V gene data show CDR1 as SGHAT and CDR2 as FQNNGV. The CDR3 coding sequence is TGTGCCAGCAGCTTAGAAGTTGCGGAAGAGACCCAGTACTTC. This sequence encodes CASSLEVAEETQYF.

This clonotype was seen many times. The V and J genes are TRBV19 and TRBJ2-6; D uncertain. Trimming left V 3 bases short and J 1 base short, with 10 bases between. The CDR3 spans 16 residues. Germline-derived CDR1 and CDR2 are LNHDA and SQIVND (reference sequence). Here the CDR3 reads CASSMGGRSGANVLTF. The DNA of the CDR3 is TGTGCCAGTAGTATGGGCGGTAGATCTGGGGCCAACGTCCTGACTTTC.

This clonotype has at least ten counts. The genes are TRBV2 and TRBJ2-5; 9 bases are shared with TRBD1. There are 15 residues in the CDR3. Germline V gene lookup returns CDR1 SNHLY and CDR2 FYNNEI. V dropped 6 bases and J dropped 1; count of bases not matched to a gene: 6. The DNA for the CDR3 is TGTGCCAGCAGCGCCTGGGGACAGGGCCAAGAGACCCAGTACTTC. This gives the protein CASSAWGQGQETQYF. The full variable domain, with the rest looked up from reference TRBV2 and TRBJ2-5, is EPEVTQTPSHQVTQMGQEVILRCVPISNHLYFYWYRQILGQKVEFLVSFYNNEISEKSEIFDDQFSVERPDGSNFTLKIRSTKLEDSAMYFCASSAWGQGQETQYFGPGTRLLVL.

This clonotype was counted ten times or more. V gene TRBV4-1 combines with J gene TRBJ1-5; 9 nucleotides agree with TRBD1. This CDR3 spans 19 amino acids. Germline V gene sequence: CDR1 MGHRA, CDR2 YSYEKL. V lost 0 bases, J lost 1 base, and 10 bases stayed unmatched. Here the CDR3 DNA reads TGCGCCAGCAGCCAAGATTCCCCTGACAGGGGGTCGAGCAATCAGCCCCAGCATTTT. This translates into CASSQDSPDRGSSNQPQHF.

In this sample, this clonotype turned up many times. The rearrangement joins TRBV19 to TRBJ2-2; 10 bases agree with TRBD2. The CDR3 is 17 amino acids. Germline lookup yields CDR1 LNHDA and CDR2 SQIVND (reference sequence). The V segment lost 5 bases and the J segment 2 bases; nucleotides outside the gene matches: 8. The CDR3 reads CASSPSGLAENTGELFF. The CDR3 DNA is TGTGCCAGTAGTCCATCAGGACTAGCGGAAAACACCGGGGAGCTGTTTTTT.

The chain combines TRBV2 with TRBJ2-7, with D hard to call. Trimming left V 1 base short and J 0 bases short, with 4 bases between. Germline V lookup: CDR1 SNHLY, CDR2 FYNNEI. This CDR3 contains 13 residues. For the CDR3, the DNA is TGTGCCAGCAGTGAAGAGGACTCCTACGAGCAGTACTTC. Protein: CASSEEDSYEQYF.

This clonotype appeared many times. The CDR3: CASSLAGERGEQYF. In DNA form, the CDR3 reads TGTGCCAGCAGCTTAGCTGGGGAGCGAGGGGAGCAGTACTTC. This chain links TRBV11-2 with TRBJ2-7; maybe TRBD2 (5 bases). CDR1 and CDR2 (germline): SGHAT, FQNNGV. Trimming left V 1 base short and J 7 bases short, with 14 bases between. CDR3 length equals 14 residues.

This clonotype has a count of ten or more. The chain recombines TRBV19 with TRBJ2-7; 9 bases agree with TRBD2. The junction had 7 bases not matched to a gene; V was cut back by 7 bases and J by 3 bases. Germline V gene lookup returns CDR1 LNHDA and CDR2 SQIVND (reference sequence). The CDR3 spans 14 residues. The CDR3 region is CASTSGGPNYEQYF. CDR3 coding DNA: TGTGCCAGTACGAGCGGGGGGCCCAACTACGAGCAGTACTTC.

As regards this clonotype: A much larger clone sits a single nucleotide away, making a read error possible. This chain connects TRBV9 to TRBJ2-7, with D perhaps matching TRBD1 or TRBD2 (5 bases each). The CDR3 is 13 amino acids. CDR1 is SGDLS and CDR2 is YYNGEE in the germline V gene. The CDR3 nucleotides read TGTGGCAGCAGCCGGGACGGTGCGGATGAGCAGTACTTC. Amino acid sequence: CGSSRDGADEQYF.

This clonotype was detected many times. The chain joins TRBV7-9 to TRBJ2-3, with D possibly TRBD2 on 5 matching bases. V was trimmed by 7 bases and J by 3 bases, leaving 23 bases between them. In germline, CDR1 is SEHNR, CDR2 FQNEAQ (reference sequence). This CDR3 comprises 17 residues. The DNA for the CDR3 is TGTGCCAGCACCAATAGGGTAGGACTCTTGGAGACAGATACGCAGTATTTT. It is translated as CASTNRVGLLETDTQYF.

This clonotype was found many times. This chain's CDR3 is CASSSTLAHPNTGELFF. CDR3 nucleotide sequence: TGTGCCAGCAGCTCGACCCTAGCGCACCCGAACACCGGGGAGCTGTTTTTT. V and J are TRBV13 and TRBJ2-2, with D maybe TRBD2 (6 bases). CDR3 size: 17 residues. V was shortened by 4 bases and J by 0 bases, with 15 bases between the two germline ends. The germline CDR1 and CDR2 sequences are PRHDT and FYEKMQ (reference sequence). The full variable domain, its missing parts supplied by reference TRBV13 and TRBJ2-2, is AAGVIQSPRHLIKEKRETATLKCYPIPRHDTVYWYQQGPGQDPQFLISFYEKMQSDKGSIPDRFSAQQFSDYHSELNMSSLELGDSALYFCASSSTLAHPNTGELFFGEGSRLTVL.

This clonotype has at least ten counts. CDR3 nucleotide sequence: TGTGCCAGCAGCCAAGATCTGGCCCCAGGGGATGTCGATGAGCAGTTCTTC. Amino acids: CASSQDLAPGDVDEQFF. The rearrangement links TRBV4-2 to TRBJ2-1; TRBD1 is a possible D gene (6 bases). V shed 0 bases and J shed 8 bases, with 20 bases lying between them. The length of the CDR3 is 17 residues. The V gene's germline CDR1 is LGHNA and CDR2 YNFKEQ.